This is a list of T cell receptor beta chains from one sample in a study of control samples from healthy donors and cancer patients. The repertoire was sequenced with immunoSEQ multiplex PCR; TCRdb's copy has only in-frame clones and lacks some. The table includes approximately 120,000 clones, roughly 84% detected once. The specimen was blood. These receptors all stem from a man aged 35-49 years in good health. Both conserved end residues are part of each CDR3. Fields, in order: J gene, clone size, V gene, D gene, CDR3 DNA, CDR3 protein. A D gene is named only where the DNA matches it firmly. Part of the rows lack a size; the others show once, few, many or a class for expanded clones.

TRBJ1-2 | - | TRBV30 | - | TGTGCCTGGAGTGTAGTGTACAGGGCCGAGTATGGCTACACCTTC | CAWSVVYRAEYGYTF
TRBJ2-1 | - | TRBV5-1 | TRBD1 | TGCGCCAGCAGCTTGGGACAGGGATTTCATCCCCGGTTCTTC | CASSLGQGFHPRFF
TRBJ2-7 | - | TRBV5-4 | TRBD1 | TGTGCCAGCAGCCCGCGACAGGGGATAGGCGAGCAGTACTTC | CASSPRQGIGEQYF
TRBJ2-1 | - | TRBV7-8 | - | TGTGCCAGCAGCTTAGCCTTTTACCGGGAGCAGTTCTTC | CASSLAFYREQFF
TRBJ2-7 | once | TRBV7-2 | TRBD2 | TGTGCCAGCAGCTCCGGGACTATCAGTGAGCAGTACTTC | CASSSGTISEQYF
TRBJ2-7 | - | TRBV3-1/TRBV3-2 | - | TGTGCCAGCAGCCAAGCAGAGTACGAGCAGTACTTC | CASSQAEYEQYF
TRBJ1-1 | few | TRBV20-1 | - | TGCAGTGCTAGGGAGAACACTGAAGCTTTCTTT | CSARENTEAFF
TRBJ1-2 | - | TRBV6-1 | - | TGTGCCAGCAGTGAAGGGGTCTATGGCTACACCTTC | CASSEGVYGYTF
TRBJ2-4 | few | TRBV25-1 | - | TGTGCCACCCAGGGATTAGCCAAAAACATTCAGTACTTC | CATQGLAKNIQYF
TRBJ1-4 | - | TRBV7-3 | - | TGTGCCAGCAGCCCCACTTACACCTCAACTAATGAAAAACTGTTTTTT | CASSPTYTSTNEKLFF
TRBJ1-5 | - | TRBV4-3 | TRBD1 | TGCGCCAGCAGCCAAGATTGGTCCAGGGGGCGCTGGGTCGGGAGCAATCAGCCCCAGCATTTT | CASSQDWSRGRWVGSNQPQHF
TRBJ2-1 | - | TRBV19 | TRBD2 | TGTGCCAGTAGTATCCCCCGGGGGGGGGCTTACAATGAGCAGTTCTTC | CASSIPRGGAYNEQFF
TRBJ2-1 | few | TRBV20-1 | TRBD1 | TGCAGTGCCAGTAGACAGGGTAGAGGCTACAATGAGCAGTTCTTC | CSASRQGRGYNEQFF
TRBJ2-7 | once | TRBV7-2 | - | TGTGCCAGCAGCTTCTCACAGGGACCAACCTACGAGCAGTACTTC | CASSFSQGPTYEQYF
TRBJ2-5 | - | TRBV12-1 | - | TGTGCCAGCAGCCCTGGGGGGGGGCGAGAGACCCAGTACTTC | CASSPGGGRETQYF
TRBJ1-2 | - | TRBV7-3 | - | TGTGCCAGCAGCGGGGACGGGAACTATGGCTACACCTTC | CASSGDGNYGYTF
TRBJ2-1 | once | TRBV3-1/TRBV3-2 | - | TGTGCCAGCAGCCGGCGGGGATTCTACAATGAGCAGTTCTTC | CASSRRGFYNEQFF
TRBJ1-1 | - | TRBV6-1 | - | TGTGCCAGCAGTGAAACAGGGAGGGTAGAAGCTTTCTTT | CASSETGRVEAFF
TRBJ1-5 | once | TRBV6-5 | - | TGTGCCAGCAGTTACCGGGTCAATCAGCCCCAGCATTTT | CASSYRVNQPQHF